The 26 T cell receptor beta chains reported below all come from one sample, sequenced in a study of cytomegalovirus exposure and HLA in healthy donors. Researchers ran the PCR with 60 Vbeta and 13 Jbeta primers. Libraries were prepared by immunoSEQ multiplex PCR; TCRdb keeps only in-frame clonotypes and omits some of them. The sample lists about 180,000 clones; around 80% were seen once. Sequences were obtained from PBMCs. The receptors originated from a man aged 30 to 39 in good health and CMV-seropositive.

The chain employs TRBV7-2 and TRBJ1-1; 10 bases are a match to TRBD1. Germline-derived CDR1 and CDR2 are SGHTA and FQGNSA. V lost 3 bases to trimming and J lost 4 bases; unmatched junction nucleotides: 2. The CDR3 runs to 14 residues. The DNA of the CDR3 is TGTGCCAGCAGCTTTGACAGGGGGCGCACTGAAGCTTTCTTT. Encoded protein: CASSFDRGRTEAFF.

CDR3 region: CASSPGTGAHQPQHF. Written as DNA, the CDR3 is TGCGCCAGCAGTCCCGGGACAGGGGCCCATCAGCCCCAGCATTTT. The V gene is TRBV10-2, the J gene TRBJ1-5; 10 nucleotides agree with TRBD1. CDR3 length equals 15 residues. Germline V CDR1 and CDR2: WSHSY, SAAADI. V lost 5 bases, J lost 5 bases, and 6 bases stayed unmatched.

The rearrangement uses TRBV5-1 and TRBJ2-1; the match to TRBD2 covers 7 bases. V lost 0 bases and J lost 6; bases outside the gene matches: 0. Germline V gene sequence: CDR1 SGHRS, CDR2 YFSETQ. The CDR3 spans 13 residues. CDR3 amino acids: CASSLGTSNEQFF. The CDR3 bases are TGCGCCAGCAGCTTGGGGACTAGCAATGAGCAGTTCTTC.

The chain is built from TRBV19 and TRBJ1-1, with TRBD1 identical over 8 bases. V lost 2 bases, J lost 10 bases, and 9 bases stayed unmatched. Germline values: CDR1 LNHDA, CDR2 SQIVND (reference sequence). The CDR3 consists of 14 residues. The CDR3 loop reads CASSILGTGLRAFF. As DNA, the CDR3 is TGTGCCAGTAGTATATTGGGGACAGGTCTAAGAGCTTTCTTT. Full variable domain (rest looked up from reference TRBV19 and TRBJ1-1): DGGITQSPKYLFRKEGQNVTLSCEQNLNHDAMYWYRQDPGQGLRLIYYSQIVNDFQKGDIAEGYSVSREKKESFPLTVTSAQKNPTAFYLCASSILGTGLRAFFGQGTRLTVV.

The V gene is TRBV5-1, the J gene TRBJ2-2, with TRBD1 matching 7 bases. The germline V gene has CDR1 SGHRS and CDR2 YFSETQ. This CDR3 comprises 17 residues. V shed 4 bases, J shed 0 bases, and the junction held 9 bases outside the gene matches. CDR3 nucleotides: TGCGCCAGCAGCACAGCGACAGGGCCGTCGAACACCGGGGAGCTGTTTTTT. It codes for CASSTATGPSNTGELFF.

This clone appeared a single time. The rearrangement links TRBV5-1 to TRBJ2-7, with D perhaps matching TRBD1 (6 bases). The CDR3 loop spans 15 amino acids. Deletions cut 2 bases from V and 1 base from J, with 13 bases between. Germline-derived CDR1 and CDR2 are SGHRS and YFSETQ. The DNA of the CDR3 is TGCGCCAGCAGCTTAGGACAGCCCGAGTCCTACGAGCAGTACTTC. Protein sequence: CASSLGQPESYEQYF.

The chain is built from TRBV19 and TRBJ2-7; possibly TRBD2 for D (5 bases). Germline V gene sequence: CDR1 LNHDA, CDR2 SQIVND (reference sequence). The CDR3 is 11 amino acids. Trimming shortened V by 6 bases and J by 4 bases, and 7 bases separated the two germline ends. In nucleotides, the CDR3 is TGTGCCAGTAGAAGAGGGTACGAGCAGTACTTC. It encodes CASRRGYEQYF.

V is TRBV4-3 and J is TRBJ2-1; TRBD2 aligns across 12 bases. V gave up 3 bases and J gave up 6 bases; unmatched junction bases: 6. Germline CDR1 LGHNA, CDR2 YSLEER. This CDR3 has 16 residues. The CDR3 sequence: CASSQASGGAINEQFF. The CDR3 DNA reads TGCGCCAGCAGCCAGGCTAGCGGGGGGGCAATCAATGAGCAGTTCTTC.

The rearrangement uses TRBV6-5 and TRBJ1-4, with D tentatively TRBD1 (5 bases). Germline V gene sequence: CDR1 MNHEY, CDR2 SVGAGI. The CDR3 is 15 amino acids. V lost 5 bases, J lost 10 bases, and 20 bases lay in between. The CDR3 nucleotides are TGTGCCAGCAGTACTCAGATGGGGCCGGGGGGAAAACTGTTTTTT. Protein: CASSTQMGPGGKLFF.

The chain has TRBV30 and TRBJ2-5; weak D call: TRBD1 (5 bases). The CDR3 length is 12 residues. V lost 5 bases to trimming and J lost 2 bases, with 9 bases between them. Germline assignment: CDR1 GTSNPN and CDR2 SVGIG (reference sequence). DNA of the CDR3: TGTGCCTGGGACAGATTACAAGAGACCCAGTACTTC. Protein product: CAWDRLQETQYF.

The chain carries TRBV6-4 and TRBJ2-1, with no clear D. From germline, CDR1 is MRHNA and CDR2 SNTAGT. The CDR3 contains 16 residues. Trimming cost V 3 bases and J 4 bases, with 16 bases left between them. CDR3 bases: TGTGCCAGCAGTGAGTTTTATACGGAGATGTACAATGAGCAGTTCTTC. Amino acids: CASSEFYTEMYNEQFF.

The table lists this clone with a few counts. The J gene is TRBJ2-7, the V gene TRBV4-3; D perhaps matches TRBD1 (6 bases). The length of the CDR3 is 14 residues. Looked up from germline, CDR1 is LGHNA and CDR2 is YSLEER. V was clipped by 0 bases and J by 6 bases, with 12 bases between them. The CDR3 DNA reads TGCGCCAGCAGCCAAGATAACAGGGCCTCCGAGCAGTACTTC. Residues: CASSQDNRASEQYF.

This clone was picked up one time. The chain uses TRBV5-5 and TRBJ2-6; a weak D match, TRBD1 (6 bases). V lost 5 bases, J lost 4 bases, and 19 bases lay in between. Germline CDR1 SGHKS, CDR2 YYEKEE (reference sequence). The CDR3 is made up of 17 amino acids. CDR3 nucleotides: TGTGCCAGCAGTAAACCGGGACAAATTTCGGGGGCCAACGTCCTGACTTTC. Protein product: CASSKPGQISGANVLTF.

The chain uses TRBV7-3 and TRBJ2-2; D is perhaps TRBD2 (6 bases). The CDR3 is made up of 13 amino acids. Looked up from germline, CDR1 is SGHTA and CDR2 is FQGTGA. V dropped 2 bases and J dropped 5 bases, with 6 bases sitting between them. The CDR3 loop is CASSLGGTGELFF. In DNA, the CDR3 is TGTGCCAGCAGCTTAGGGGGGACCGGGGAGCTGTTTTTT. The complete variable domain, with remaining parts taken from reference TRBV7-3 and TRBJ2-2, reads GAGVSQTPSNKVTEKGKYVELRCDPISGHTALYWYRQSLGQGPEFLIYFQGTGAADDSGLPNDRFFAVRPEGSVSTLKIQRTERGDSAVYLCASSLGGTGELFFGEGSRLTVL.

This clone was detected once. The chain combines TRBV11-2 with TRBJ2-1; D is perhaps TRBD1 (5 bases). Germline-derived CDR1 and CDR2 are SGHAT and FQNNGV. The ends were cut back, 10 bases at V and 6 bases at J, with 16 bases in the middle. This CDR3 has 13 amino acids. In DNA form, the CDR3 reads TGTGCCACCTCTCAGGGTCTTCGCAATGAGCAGTTCTTC. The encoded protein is CATSQGLRNEQFF.

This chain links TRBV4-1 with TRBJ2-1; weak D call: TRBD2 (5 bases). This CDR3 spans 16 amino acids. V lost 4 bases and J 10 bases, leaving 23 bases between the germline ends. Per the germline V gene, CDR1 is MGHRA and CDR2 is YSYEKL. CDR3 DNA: TGCGCCAGCAGCCCGGGCAGTAGCGTCGGTTCGAGGGAGCAGTTCTTC. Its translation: CASSPGSSVGSREQFF.

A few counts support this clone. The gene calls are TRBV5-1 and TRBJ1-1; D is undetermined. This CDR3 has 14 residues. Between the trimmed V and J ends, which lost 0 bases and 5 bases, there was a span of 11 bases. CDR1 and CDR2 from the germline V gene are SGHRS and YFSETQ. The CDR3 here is CASSLATAETEAFF. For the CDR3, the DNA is TGCGCCAGCAGCTTGGCCACGGCGGAGACTGAAGCTTTCTTT.

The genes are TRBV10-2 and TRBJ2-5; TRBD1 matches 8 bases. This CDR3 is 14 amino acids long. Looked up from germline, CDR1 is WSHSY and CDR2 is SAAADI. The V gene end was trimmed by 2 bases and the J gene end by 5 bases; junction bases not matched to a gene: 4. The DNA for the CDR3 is TGCGCCAGCAGTGAGGGACAGGGACGGGAGACCCAGTACTTC. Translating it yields CASSEGQGRETQYF.

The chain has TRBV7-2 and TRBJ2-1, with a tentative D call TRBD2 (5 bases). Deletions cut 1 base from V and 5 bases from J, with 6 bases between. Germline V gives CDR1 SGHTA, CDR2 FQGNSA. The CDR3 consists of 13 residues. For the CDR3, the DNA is TGTGCCAGCAGCTTAGAGCGGAACAATGAGCAGTTCTTC. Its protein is CASSLERNNEQFF.

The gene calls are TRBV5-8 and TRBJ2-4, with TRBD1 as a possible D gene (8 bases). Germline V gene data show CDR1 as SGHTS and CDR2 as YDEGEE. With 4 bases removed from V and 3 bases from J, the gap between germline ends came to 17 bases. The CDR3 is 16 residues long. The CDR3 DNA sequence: TGTGCCAGCAGCCGAAAACAGGGGGGGAACAAAAACATTCAGTACTTC. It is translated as CASSRKQGGNKNIQYF.

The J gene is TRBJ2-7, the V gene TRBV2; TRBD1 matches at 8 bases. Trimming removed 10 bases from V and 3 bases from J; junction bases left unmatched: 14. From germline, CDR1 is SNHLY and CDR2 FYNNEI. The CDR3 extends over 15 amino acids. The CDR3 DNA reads TGTGCCAATCCGACCCAGGGACAGGTCAACTACGAGCAGTACTTC. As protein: CANPTQGQVNYEQYF.

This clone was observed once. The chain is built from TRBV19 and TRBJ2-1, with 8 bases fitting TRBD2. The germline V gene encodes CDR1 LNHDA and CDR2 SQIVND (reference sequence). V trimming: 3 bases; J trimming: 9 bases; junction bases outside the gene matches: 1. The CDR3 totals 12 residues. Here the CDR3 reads CASSMAGGEQFF. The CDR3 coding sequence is TGTGCCAGTAGTATGGCGGGGGGTGAGCAGTTCTTC.

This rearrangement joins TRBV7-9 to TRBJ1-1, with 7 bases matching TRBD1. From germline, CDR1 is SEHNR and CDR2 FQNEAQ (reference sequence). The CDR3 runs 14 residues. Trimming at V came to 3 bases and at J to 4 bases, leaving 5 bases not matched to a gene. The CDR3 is CASSFRGSVTEAFF. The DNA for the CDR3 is TGTGCCAGCAGCTTCAGGGGGAGTGTCACTGAAGCTTTCTTT.

The CDR3 region has the DNA TGTGCCAGCAGTGGTATAGCGGGGGCAGCCAAAAACATTCAGTACTTC. It translates to CASSGIAGAAKNIQYF. The chain has TRBV6-1 and TRBJ2-4, with 9 bases fitting TRBD2. The CDR3 has 16 amino acids. CDR1 MNHNS and CDR2 SASEGT come from the germline V gene. Trimming cost V 4 bases and J 0 bases; bases outside gene matches: 4.

Written as DNA, the CDR3 is TGTGCCAGCAACGGAGGGAACGAGCAGTACTTC. It is translated as CASNGGNEQYF. This chain links TRBV27 with TRBJ2-7, with TRBD2 as a possible D gene (6 bases). V was pared by 7 bases and J by 5 bases, with 9 bases between. This CDR3 has 11 residues. Germline CDR1 MNHEY, CDR2 SMNVEV (reference sequence).

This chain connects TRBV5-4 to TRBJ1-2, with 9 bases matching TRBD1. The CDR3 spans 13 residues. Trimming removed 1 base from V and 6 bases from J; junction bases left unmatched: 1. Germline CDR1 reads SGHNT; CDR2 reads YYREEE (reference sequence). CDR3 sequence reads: CASSLRQGDGYTF. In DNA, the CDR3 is TGTGCCAGCAGCTTGAGACAGGGGGATGGCTACACCTTC.